The present TCR beta chain was sequenced within a study of T-cell reconstitution after alpha-beta-depleted transplantation in children. Study results and limitations: Reports say that about two months after transplant, the alpha-beta T cells came out of several hundred graft clones that had expanded. There were some patients whose high TCRbeta diversity at day 60 came from surviving recipient T cells and thymic progenitors. T-cell numbers and diversity, one year after transplant, stemmed largely from T cells that were newly produced.

Points on this clonotype: Its matching antigen is unknown. The germline gene is not matched at one end of the junction; a read error may be the cause.

The V gene's germline CDR1 is LGHNA and CDR2 YNFKEQ. This CDR3 spans 20 amino acids. Unique molecular identifiers were used to barcode this TCRbeta library. MiXCR was run by TCRdb on the PCR reads, yielding one entry per CDR3 protein. Of 800,000 to 1,000,000 distinct CDR3 sequences in the sample, roughly 29% were seen once. The sequencing used PBMCs, mostly from graft donor cells, collected 360 days after TCRalphabeta/CD19-depleted stem cell transplant. This sequence joins TRBV4-2 and TRBJ2-2, with 12 positions matching TRBD2. This TCR was sampled from a boy under two years old who had a stem cell transplant for SCID, so the T cells may come from the graft donor. CDR3 amino acids: CASSQVWLAGGRRNSGELFF. The CDR3, as DNA: TGTGCCAGCAGCCAAGTTTGGCTAGCGGGGGGGCGGAGGAACTCCGGGGAGCTGTTTTTT.